A selection of T cell receptor beta chains follows, all from one sample in a study of cytomegalovirus exposure and HLA in healthy donors. The protocol was immunoSEQ multiplex PCR, while the TCRdb copy is restricted to in-frame clones and leaves out a portion. The sample includes about 120,000 clones, roughly three fifths of them seen just once. Sequenced input: PBMCs. These receptors originate from a man in his forties in good health and CMV-seropositive. The CDR3 runs from the conserved cysteine through the conserved F or W. D genes are given only for firm matches. Some rows mark clone size as missing; the rest say once, few, many or name a class of expanded clone.

NA	TRBV5-1	TRBJ1-2	NA	TGCGCCAGCAGCGTAGACGGAGCTAACTATGGCTACACCTTC	CASSVDGANYGYTF
NA	TRBV28	TRBJ2-1	NA	TGTGCCAGCAGTTTTCGGGCAGGGGTCAATGAGCAGTTCTTC	CASSFRAGVNEQFF
NA	TRBV5-1	TRBJ2-3	NA	TGCGCCAGCAGCATAGGAGTTAGCACAGATACGCAGTATTTT	CASSIGVSTDTQYF
NA	TRBV4-2	TRBJ1-5	few	TGTGCCAGCAGCCATGGAGGGGTCGCGGGCAATCAGCCCCAGCATTTT	CASSHGGVAGNQPQHF
TRBD2	TRBV7-2	TRBJ2-7	NA	TGTGCCAGCAGCTACGGGACTAGCGTTCGCTCCTACGAGCAGTACTTC	CASSYGTSVRSYEQYF
NA	TRBV27	TRBJ2-7	NA	TGTGCCAGCAGTGCGGGCCCCCTCGGGCGGTACGAGCAGTACTTC	CASSAGPLGRYEQYF
TRBD1	TRBV7-3	TRBJ1-2	NA	TGTGCCAGCAGCCCGGGACAGCCCAACTATGGCTACACCTTC	CASSPGQPNYGYTF
NA	TRBV15	TRBJ2-1	NA	TGTGCCACCAGCAGAATGGACAGATATGAGCAGTTCTTC	CATSRMDRYEQFF
NA	TRBV9	TRBJ2-1	few	TGTGCCAGCAGCGTAGAAGACAGCTACAATGAGCAGTTCTTC	CASSVEDSYNEQFF
NA	TRBV10-3	TRBJ1-1	few	TGTGCCATCAGTGAGGGGGGCACGGACACTGAAGCTTTCTTT	CAISEGGTDTEAFF
TRBD1	TRBV2	TRBJ1-6	NA	TGTGCCAGCGGCCTCGGGACAGCCCATTCACCCCTCCACTTT	CASGLGTAHSPLHF
NA	TRBV6-7	TRBJ2-7	few	TGTGCCAGCAGTTTGTTGACAGTCGGGTACTTC	CASSLLTVGYF
NA	TRBV7-2	TRBJ2-7	once	TGTGCCAGCAGCTTAATGGGCGAGACTAGCTACGAGCAGTACTTC	CASSLMGETSYEQYF
NA	TRBV30	TRBJ1-1	once	TGTGCCTGGGGGCTCAGACTGAACACTGAAGCTTTCTTT	CAWGLRLNTEAFF
NA	TRBV6-5	TRBJ2-2	NA	TGTGCCAGCAGAACCAGGGAATCGAACACCGGGGAGCTGTTTTTT	CASRTRESNTGELFF
TRBD2	TRBV18	TRBJ2-1	NA	TGTGCCAGCTCACCACGGGAGGGGAGCGGGAGGGCCGAGCAGTTCTTC	CASSPREGSGRAEQFF
TRBD1	TRBV15	TRBJ1-2	NA	TGTGCCACCAGCAGAGACCGGAAGCTCCAACCAGGGGGCGAAGGCTACACCTTC	CATSRDRKLQPGGEGYTF
TRBD2	TRBV28	TRBJ2-7	NA	TGTGCCAGCAGCCTCCTAGCGGGAGGAGGTTTTGGCGAGCAGTACTTC	CASSLLAGGGFGEQYF
NA	TRBV11-2	TRBJ1-1	few	TGTGCCAGCAGCTTTCAGGGATTTTGGGCTTTCTTT	CASSFQGFWAFF
TRBD2	TRBV10-1	TRBJ2-1	NA	TGCGCCAGCAGCAGCTCACTAGCGGGGTACAATGAGCAGTTCTTC	CASSSSLAGYNEQFF
TRBD1	TRBV9	TRBJ2-7	NA	TGTGCCAGCGGACAGGGCTACGAGCAGTACTTC	CASGQGYEQYF
TRBD2	TRBV5-6	TRBJ2-5	once	TGTGCCAGCAGCTTGTTTACTAGCGGGGGGGTATGGGAGACCCAGTACTTC	CASSLFTSGGVWETQYF
TRBD1	TRBV7-2	TRBJ2-7	NA	TGTGCCAGCAGCTCGCGAGGCAGGGGGCTCAGCGAGCAGTACTTC	CASSSRGRGLSEQYF
TRBD2	TRBV5-1	TRBJ2-5	NA	TGCGCCAGCAGCGTGGAGACTAGCGGGGGTGTGACCCAGTACTTC	CASSVETSGGVTQYF
TRBD2	TRBV28	TRBJ2-1	few	TGTGCCAGCAGTTCTTATAGCGGGAGAAGCGATGAGCAGTTCTTC	CASSSYSGRSDEQFF
NA	TRBV5-1	TRBJ2-7	NA	TGCGCCAGCAGCTCGGCGGCTACCTACGAGCAGTACTTC	CASSSAATYEQYF
NA	TRBV7-9	TRBJ2-7	once	TGTGCCAGCAGCTTATTCCTCCGTCCCTACGAGCAGTACTTC	CASSLFLRPYEQYF
NA	TRBV7-9	TRBJ1-5	NA	TGTGCCAGCAGCCCATTCAGGGTAGGAAGCAATCAGCCCCAGCATTTT	CASSPFRVGSNQPQHF
TRBD1	TRBV6-1	TRBJ1-1	few	TGTGCCAGCAGTGAAAGGACAGGTCGGAACACTGAAGCTTTCTTT	CASSERTGRNTEAFF
TRBD1	TRBV7-9	TRBJ2-7	NA	TGTGCCAGCAGTCCACAGGGGCTCCCCGGGGACGAGCAGTACTTC	CASSPQGLPGDEQYF
TRBD1	TRBV7-2	TRBJ2-7	NA	TGTGCCAGCAGCTTGACAGGGACGGGCGAGCAGTACTTC	CASSLTGTGEQYF
NA	TRBV10-3	TRBJ2-5	NA	TGTGCCATCAGTGAGTCCCGGGACCAAGAGACCCAGTACTTC	CAISESRDQETQYF
TRBD2	TRBV5-4	TRBJ2-2	few	TGTGCCAGCACTGGCGGGAGTTGGGCCGGGGAGCTGTTTTTT	CASTGGSWAGELFF